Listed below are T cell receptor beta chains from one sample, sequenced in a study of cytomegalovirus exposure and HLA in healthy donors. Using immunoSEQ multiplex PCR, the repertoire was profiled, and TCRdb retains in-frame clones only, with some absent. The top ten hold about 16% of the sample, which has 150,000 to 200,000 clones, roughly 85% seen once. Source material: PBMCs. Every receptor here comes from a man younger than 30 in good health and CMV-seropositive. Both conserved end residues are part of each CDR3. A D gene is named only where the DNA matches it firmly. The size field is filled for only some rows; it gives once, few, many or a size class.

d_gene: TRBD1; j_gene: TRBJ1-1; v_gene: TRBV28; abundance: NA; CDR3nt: TGTGCCAGCAGTTTGGGACAGGGGGAGCGAGCTTTCTTT; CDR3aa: CASSLGQGERAFF
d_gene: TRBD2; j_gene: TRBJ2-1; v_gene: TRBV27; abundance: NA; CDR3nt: TGTGCCAGCCGCCGAAAAGCGGGGCAATACAATGAGCAGTTCTTC; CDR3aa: CASRRKAGQYNEQFF
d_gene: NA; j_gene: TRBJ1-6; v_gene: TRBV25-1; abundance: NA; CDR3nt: TGTGCCAGCAGTGAATGGCCTACGGCAGGGATTTCACCCCTCCACTTT; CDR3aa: CASSEWPTAGISPLHF
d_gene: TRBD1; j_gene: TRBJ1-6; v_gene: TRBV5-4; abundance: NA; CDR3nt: TGTGCCAGCAGCTTCGACAGGGCTCCAAATTCACCCCTCCACTTT; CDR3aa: CASSFDRAPNSPLHF
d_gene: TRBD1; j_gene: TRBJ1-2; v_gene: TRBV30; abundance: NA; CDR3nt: TGTGCGCTGGAGGGCGGGACAGGGATCTATGGCTACACCTTC; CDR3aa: CALEGGTGIYGYTF
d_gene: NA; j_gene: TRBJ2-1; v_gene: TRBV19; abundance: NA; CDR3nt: TGTGCCAGTAGTATGGCTAGCGCCAATGAGCAGTTCTTC; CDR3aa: CASSMASANEQFF
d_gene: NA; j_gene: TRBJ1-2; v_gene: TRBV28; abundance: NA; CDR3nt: TGTGCCAGCAGACTCGGCGCCCTAGCTAACTATGGCTACACCTTC; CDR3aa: CASRLGALANYGYTF
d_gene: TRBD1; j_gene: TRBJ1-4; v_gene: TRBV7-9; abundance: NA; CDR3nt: TGTGCCAGCAGCTCTCGGGACAGCAGGGCCGAAAAACTGTTTTTT; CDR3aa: CASSSRDSRAEKLFF
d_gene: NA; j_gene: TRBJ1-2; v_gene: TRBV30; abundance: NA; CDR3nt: TGTGCCTGGAGTCTGCCCCCCGGGAGTAGTGGCTACACCTTC; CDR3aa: CAWSLPPGSSGYTF
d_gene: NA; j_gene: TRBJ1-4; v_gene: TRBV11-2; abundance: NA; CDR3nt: TGTGCCAGCAGCACCGGCGGGTCCTATGGAAATGAAAAACTGTTTTTT; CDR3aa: CASSTGGSYGNEKLFF
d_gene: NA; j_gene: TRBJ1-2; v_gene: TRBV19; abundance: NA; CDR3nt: TGTGCCTGTCGACAGGATTCTTCCTATGGCTACACCTTC; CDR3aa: CACRQDSSYGYTF
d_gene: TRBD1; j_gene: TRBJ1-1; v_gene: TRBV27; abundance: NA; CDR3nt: TGTGCCAGCACCCGCGACAGGGGGACTGAAGCTTTCTTT; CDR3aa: CASTRDRGTEAFF
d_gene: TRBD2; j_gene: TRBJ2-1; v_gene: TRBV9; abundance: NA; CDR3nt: TGTGCCAGCAGCATCCTAGCGGGGAGCTCCTACAATGAGCAGTTCTTC; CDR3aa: CASSILAGSSYNEQFF
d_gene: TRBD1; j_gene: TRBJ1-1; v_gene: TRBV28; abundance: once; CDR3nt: TGTGCCAGCAGTTCCCCCGGGACAGGAAACACTGAAGCTTTCTTT; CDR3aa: CASSSPGTGNTEAFF
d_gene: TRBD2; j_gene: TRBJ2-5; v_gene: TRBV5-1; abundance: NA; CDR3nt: TGCGCCAGCAGCCACGCCGGACTAGCGGGGAACCAAGAGACCCAGTACTTC; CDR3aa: CASSHAGLAGNQETQYF
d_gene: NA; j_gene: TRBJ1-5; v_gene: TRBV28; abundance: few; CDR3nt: TGTGCCAGCAGTTTCGGTGCCAGCAATCAGCCCCAGCATTTT; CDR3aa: CASSFGASNQPQHF
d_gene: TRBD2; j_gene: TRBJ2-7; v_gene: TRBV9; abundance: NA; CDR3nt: TGTGCCAGCAGCGTATCTAGCGGACCCTACGAGCAGTACTTC; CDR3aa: CASSVSSGPYEQYF
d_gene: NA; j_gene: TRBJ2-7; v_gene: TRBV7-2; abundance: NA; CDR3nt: TGTGCCAGCAGCTTAGATAACTACGAGCAGTACTTC; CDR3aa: CASSLDNYEQYF
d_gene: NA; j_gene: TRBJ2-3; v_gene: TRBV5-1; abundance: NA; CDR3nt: TGCGCCAGCAGCACCAGTAAGGATACGCAGTATTTT; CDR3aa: CASSTSKDTQYF
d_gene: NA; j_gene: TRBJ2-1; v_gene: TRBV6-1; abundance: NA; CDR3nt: TGTGCCAGCACGCCGGGAAATGAGCAGTTCTTC; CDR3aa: CASTPGNEQFF
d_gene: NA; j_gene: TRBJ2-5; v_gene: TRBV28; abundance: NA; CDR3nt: TGTGCCAGCAGGAACCCCTCCGGCGGGGCCCGCCAAGAGACCCAGTACTTC; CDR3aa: CASRNPSGGARQETQYF
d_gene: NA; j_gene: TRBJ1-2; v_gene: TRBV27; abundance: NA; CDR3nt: TGTGCCAGCAGTAGAAGCGCTAACTATGGCTACACCTTC; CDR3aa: CASSRSANYGYTF
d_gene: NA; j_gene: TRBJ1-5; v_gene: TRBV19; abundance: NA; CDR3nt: TGTGCCAGTAGTAAGGGCAGGGGTGACCAGCCCCAGCATTTT; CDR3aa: CASSKGRGDQPQHF